This T cell receptor (beta chain) was found in a study of blood T cell repertoires in COVID-19. The overall study: Acute-phase and convalescent COVID-19 samples originated in the United States, Italy and Spain. From T cells, B-cell-depleted T cells, or PBMCs came the material, which was cDNA or gDNA.

Per the original methods: Nucleated cell number was recorded as an estimate derived from reference gene primer amplification. Produced via immunoSEQ multiplex PCR; TCRdb's table is partial and in-frame only. That table furnishes V, J and clone size, whereas the DNA furnished D and trimming. The sample holds some 310,000 clones; 80% to 90% are singletons and the top ten take 1%. The CDR3 length is 14 residues. V was clipped by 4 bases and J by 1 base, with 14 bases between them. The germline V gene has CDR1 SQVTM and CDR2 ANQGSEA. The TCR was taken from a man aged 50 to 59 with active or convalescent COVID-19. Material for sequencing was peripheral blood. The chain joins TRBV29-1 to TRBJ2-7; D is perhaps TRBD2 (7 bases). CDR3 nucleotide sequence: TGCAGCGTTGGGGGGCTAGCGGATTCCTACGAGCAGTACTTC. It is translated as CSVGGLADSYEQYF.